These 24 T cell receptor beta chains share one sample of origin, sequenced in a study of T-cell reconstitution after alpha-beta-depleted transplantation in children. Preparation of the TCRbeta library used unique molecular identifiers. TCRdb itself ran the PCR reads through MiXCR, one entry per CDR3 protein. Of hundreds of thousands of distinct CDR3 sequences in the sample, around 16% were seen once. This material consisted of PBMCs from the stem cell graft donor, taken from the stem cell graft. These receptors came from a human donor who donated a stem cell graft to a child with acute myeloid leukemia.

The chain uses TRBV19 and TRBJ1-5; TRBD1 matches at 7 bases. In germline, CDR1 is LNHDA, CDR2 SQIVND (reference sequence). The V and J ends lost 8 bases and 2 bases, in that order; junction bases with no gene match: 6. CDR3 length equals 14 residues. CDR3 bases: TGTGCCAGTCTAGGGGGCATGGGCAATCAGCCCCAGCATTTT. Translated: CASLGGMGNQPQHF.

This clonotype came up many times. The chain employs TRBV7-3 and TRBJ2-1, with D perhaps matching TRBD1 or TRBD2 (6 bases each). Per the germline V gene, CDR1 is SGHTA and CDR2 is FQGTGA. This CDR3 comprises 14 residues. V was shortened by 6 bases and J by 2 bases, with 11 bases between the two germline ends. The CDR3 spells CASSGGGAYNEQFF. CDR3 in DNA: TGTGCCAGCAGTGGAGGGGGAGCCTACAATGAGCAGTTCTTC.

This clonotype was seen ten or more times. This chain links TRBV11-2 with TRBJ2-4, with TRBD1 matching 9 bases. The CDR3 totals 17 residues. V lost 5 bases and J lost 0; bases outside the gene matches: 8. Germline loops: CDR1 SGHAT, CDR2 FQNNGV. Here the CDR3 DNA reads TGTGCCAGCAGCCCATATACAGGGGGCGAAGCCAAAAACATTCAGTACTTC. The encoded protein is CASSPYTGGEAKNIQYF.

This clonotype was observed at least ten times. The rearrangement joins TRBV20-1 to TRBJ1-1; D may be TRBD1 (6 bases). The CDR3 loop spans 14 amino acids. The germline V gene has CDR1 DFQATT and CDR2 SNEGSKA (reference sequence). V shed 0 bases and J shed 2 bases, with 10 bases lying between them. For the CDR3, the DNA is TGCAGTGCTAGAGATAACAGGGTAAACACTGAAGCTTTCTTT. The encoded protein is CSARDNRVNTEAFF.

This clonotype was observed a few times. V is TRBV20-1 and J is TRBJ2-1, with a weak D call TRBD1 (6 bases). Trimming removed 2 bases at V and 1 base at J, with 9 bases between. Per germline, CDR1 DFQATT and CDR2 SNEGSKA (reference sequence). The CDR3 sequence is 14 residues long. The CDR3 protein is CSARMRGSYNEQFF. The CDR3 region has the DNA TGCAGTGCTAGAATGAGGGGGTCCTACAATGAGCAGTTCTTC.

With regard to this clonotype: At one end, the junction sequence differs from germline, possibly due to a read error. The chain joins TRBV20-1 to TRBJ2-5, with 11 positions matching TRBD2. In germline, CDR1 is DFQATT, CDR2 SNEGSKA (reference sequence). The CDR3 length is 13 residues. As DNA, the CDR3 is TGCAGTCAAGCTAGCGGGGGGCAAGGGACCCAGTACTTC. Translated: CSQASGGQGTQYF.

The V and J genes are TRBV7-2 and TRBJ2-7, with a tentative D call TRBD1 (5 bases). Germline V gene lookup returns CDR1 SGHTA and CDR2 FQGNSA. V was trimmed by 6 bases and J by 4 bases, leaving 22 bases between them. The CDR3 sequence is 16 residues long. Here the CDR3 reads CASSPSPDRALYEQYF. CDR3 nucleotides: TGTGCCAGCAGTCCAAGTCCCGACAGAGCCTTATACGAGCAGTACTTC.

This clonotype was found many times. The chain employs TRBV6-5 and TRBJ2-1; D possibly corresponds to TRBD2 (6 bases). Trimming shortened V by 4 bases and J by 0 bases, and 10 bases separated the two germline ends. The CDR3 totals 15 residues. Germline V CDR1 and CDR2: MNHEY, SVGAGI. Written as DNA, the CDR3 is TGTGCCAGCAGTTGGCGGGGCACCTCCTACAATGAGCAGTTCTTC. It specifies CASSWRGTSYNEQFF.

The rearrangement uses TRBV20-1 and TRBJ2-2, with 8 bases lining up with TRBD2. Germline CDR1 DFQATT, CDR2 SNEGSKA (reference sequence). This CDR3 has 16 residues. V was pared by 6 bases and J by 5 bases, with 14 bases of the junction left unmatched. In DNA form, the CDR3 reads TGCAGTGCCGAAGACCTTGGGCGGGGGGATACCGGGGAGCTGTTTTTT. This encodes CSAEDLGRGDTGELFF.

This clonotype was seen more than once but under ten times. The chain employs TRBV6-1 and TRBJ2-3, with D tentatively TRBD2 (7 bases). Trimming pared 7 bases from V and 1 base from J, leaving 12 bases between. In germline, CDR1 is MNHNS, CDR2 SASEGT. The CDR3 length is 14 residues. For the CDR3, the DNA is TGTGCCAGCAAAGGGAGGGGGGGCACAGATACGCAGTATTTT. Residues: CASKGRGGTDTQYF.

This clonotype was seen at least ten times. This chain links TRBV20-1 with TRBJ1-6; D ambiguous. Germline assignment: CDR1 DFQATT and CDR2 SNEGSKA (reference sequence). V was pared by 5 bases and J by 5 bases, with 7 bases between. The CDR3 consists of 12 residues. The CDR3 DNA follows: TGCAGTGCTGGGCTTAATAATTCACCCCTCCACTTT. This sequence encodes CSAGLNNSPLHF.

This clonotype was seen a few times. The chain links TRBV20-1 to TRBJ2-7, with 8 bases lining up with TRBD1. Trimming removed 0 bases from V and 3 bases from J; junction bases left unmatched: 7. This CDR3 region has 15 residues. Germline V gene lookup returns CDR1 DFQATT and CDR2 SNEGSKA (reference sequence). CDR3 DNA sequence: TGCAGTGCTAGAGAAGTCAGGACAGGGCGCTACGAGCAGTACTTC. As protein: CSAREVRTGRYEQYF.

The table lists this clonotype with a few counts. The chain recombines TRBV6-5 with TRBJ2-2; 13 nucleotides line up with TRBD2. J was trimmed by 1 base and V by 2 bases; bases with no gene match: 7. The V gene's germline CDR1 is MNHEY and CDR2 SVGAGI. The length of the CDR3 is 19 residues. This chain's CDR3 is CASSYVGLAGAENTGELFF. CDR3 sequence (DNA): TGTGCCAGCAGTTACGTCGGACTAGCGGGGGCCGAGAACACCGGGGAGCTGTTTTTT.

This clonotype was seen many times. The chain employs TRBV20-1 and TRBJ1-6; 7 bases fit TRBD1. The germline V gene encodes CDR1 DFQATT and CDR2 SNEGSKA (reference sequence). The ends lost 0 bases at V and 5 bases at J; junction bases unmatched: 10. The CDR3 runs to 17 residues. The CDR3 loop is CSARDEGTGTDNSPLHF. Written as DNA, the CDR3 is TGCAGTGCTAGAGATGAAGGGACCGGGACAGATAATTCACCCCTCCACTTT.

This clonotype was counted a few times. The rearrangement uses TRBV7-9 and TRBJ2-3, with 8 bases that match TRBD1. This CDR3 is 15 amino acids long. V lost 4 bases, J lost 6 bases, and 9 bases stayed unmatched. CDR1 and CDR2 (germline): SEHNR, FQNEAQ (reference sequence). CDR3 in amino acids: CASSSRTGIFDTQYF. Here the CDR3 DNA reads TGTGCCAGCAGCTCCCGGACAGGGATATTCGATACGCAGTATTTT. Using reference TRBV7-9 and TRBJ2-3 for the parts outside the CDR3, the full variable domain is DTGVSQNPRHKITKRGQNVTFRCDPISEHNRLYWYRQTLGQGPEFLTYFQNEAQLEKSRLLSDRFSAERPKGSFSTLEIQRTEQGDSAMYLCASSSRTGIFDTQYFGPGTRLTVL.

The DNA of the CDR3 is TGCAGTGCTTCACTAGCGGGGGGGTATTACAATGAGCAGTTCTTC. It translates to CSASLAGGYYNEQFF. V and J are TRBV20-1 and TRBJ2-1, with TRBD2 matching over 13 bases. Per the germline V gene, CDR1 is DFQATT and CDR2 is SNEGSKA (reference sequence). The ends lost 5 bases at V and 4 bases at J; junction bases unmatched: 5. CDR3 size: 15 residues.

This clonotype has more than one count but fewer than ten. The CDR3 loop is CASSFGGDVDTEAFF. The DNA of the CDR3 is TGTGCCAGCAGCTTCGGGGGGGACGTAGACACTGAAGCTTTCTTT. The J gene is TRBJ1-1, the V gene TRBV7-9; TRBD1 might be the D (5 bases). Germline V gene data show CDR1 as SEHNR and CDR2 as FQNEAQ (reference sequence). The CDR3 runs to 15 residues. Trimming stripped 3 bases from V and 3 bases from J, with 14 bases between.

This clonotype occurred a few times. V and J are TRBV7-9 and TRBJ2-2; tentatively, D is TRBD1 (6 bases). Germline values: CDR1 SEHNR, CDR2 FQNEAQ (reference sequence). Between the trimmed V and J ends, which lost 5 bases and 1 base, there was a span of 14 bases. CDR3 size: 16 residues. The CDR3: CASSPVLQGNTGELFF. In DNA, the CDR3 is TGTGCCAGCAGCCCGGTTTTACAGGGGAACACCGGGGAGCTGTTTTTT.

This clonotype appeared a few times. The chain combines TRBV12-3 or TRBV12-4 with TRBJ2-3; D unclear. Trimming stripped 1 base from V and 2 bases from J, with 7 bases between. The CDR3 contains 14 residues. CDR3 sequence: CASSLGPNTDTQYF. The CDR3 DNA sequence: TGTGCCAGCAGTTTAGGTCCGAACACAGATACGCAGTATTTT.

J is TRBJ2-2 and V is TRBV24-1; 9 nucleotides match TRBD2. V lost 6 bases, J lost 1 base, and 5 bases stayed unmatched. The CDR3 covers 16 residues. Germline V gene sequence: CDR1 KGHDR, CDR2 SFDVKD. The DNA of the CDR3 is TGTGCCACCAGTAAGCGGGGGGTCGGGAACACCGGGGAGCTGTTTTTT. It codes for CATSKRGVGNTGELFF.

This clonotype occurred a few times. The DNA for the CDR3 is TGTGCCAGCAGTTTTGGGTCCGGTCAGCCCCAGCATTTT. Residues: CASSFGSGQPQHF. V usage is TRBV12-3 or TRBV12-4 and J usage is TRBJ1-5; D remains ambiguous. The V gene lost 3 bases and the J gene lost 6 bases, with 9 bases spanning the gap. The CDR3 runs to 13 residues.

The rearrangement links TRBV19 to TRBJ2-5, with TRBD2 matching 8 bases. Trimming removed 5 bases from V and 2 bases from J; junction bases left unmatched: 7. CDR3 length equals 15 residues. Germline values: CDR1 LNHDA, CDR2 SQIVND (reference sequence). This CDR3 is CASSLQRGRQETQYF. CDR3 DNA: TGTGCCAGTAGTTTACAGCGGGGGCGACAAGAGACCCAGTACTTC.

This clonotype has more than one count but fewer than ten. This chain links TRBV7-2 with TRBJ1-2, with D unresolved. The ends were cut back, 1 base at V and 1 base at J, with 13 bases in the middle. Germline V gene data show CDR1 as SGHTA and CDR2 as FQGNSA. The CDR3 has 16 residues. The CDR3 nucleotides are TGTGCCAGCAGCTTAGGATTGGGAAACTTTAACTATGGCTACACCTTC. It translates to CASSLGLGNFNYGYTF.

Many counts were recorded for this clonotype. The chain combines TRBV6-2 or TRBV6-3 with TRBJ2-7, with 8 positions matching TRBD1. Germline CDR1 reads MNHEY; CDR2 reads SVGEGT. Unmatched junction bases numbered 3, after V lost 6 bases and J lost 2 bases. There are 13 residues in the CDR3. In DNA form, the CDR3 reads TGTGCCAGCAGCCGGACAGGGACCTACGAGCAGTACTTC. Translated, it gives CASSRTGTYEQYF.